This entry lists 21 T cell receptor beta chains sequenced from one sample in a study of T cells in Graves' hyperthyroidism and ophthalmopathy. The investigators amplified TCR beta CDR3 regions from RNA transcripts. The HTBI primer set served for first-round RT-PCR of the TCR CDR3. TCRdb recomputed calls from the multiplex PCR reads with MiXCR, one row per CDR3 protein. Found here are about 600,000 distinct CDR3 sequences, around 16% of them singletons; the top ten hold around 3.5%. Source material: blood. Receptors originate from a woman between 35 and 50 years old with Graves' ophthalmopathy.

This clonotype occurred a few times. The rearrangement links TRBV4-1 to TRBJ2-3; 7 bases line up with TRBD1. CDR1 and CDR2 (germline): MGHRA, YSYEKL. V was pared by 6 bases and J by 1 base, with 7 bases of the junction left unmatched. The CDR3 covers 15 residues. The CDR3 sequence is CASSDRDRGTDTQYF. CDR3 nucleotide sequence: TGCGCCAGCAGTGACCGGGACAGAGGCACAGATACGCAGTATTTT.

The V and J genes are TRBV28 and TRBJ1-2; maybe TRBD1 (5 bases). This CDR3 is built from 15 residues. The V end was cut by 6 bases, the J end by 4 bases, with 18 bases between. Germline lookup yields CDR1 MDHEN and CDR2 SYDVKM. CDR3 region: CASSSEGGVFYGYTF. CDR3 in DNA: TGTGCCAGCAGCTCCGAGGGAGGGGTATTCTATGGCTACACCTTC.

The rearrangement uses TRBV7-9 and TRBJ1-2; no firm D call. There are 16 residues in the CDR3. Germline V lookup: CDR1 SEHNR, CDR2 FQNEAQ (reference sequence). V shed 0 bases and J shed 3 bases, with 14 bases lying between them. The CDR3 bases are TGTGCCAGCAGCTTAGCTAGAGCCAGTCTGGACTATGGCTACACCTTC. It translates to CASSLARASLDYGYTF. Complete variable domain (other parts from reference TRBV7-9 and TRBJ1-2): DTGVSQNPRHKITKRGQNVTFRCDPISEHNRLYWYRQTLGQGPEFLTYFQNEAQLEKSRLLSDRFSAERPKGSFSTLEIQRTEQGDSAMYLCASSLARASLDYGYTFGSGTRLTVV.

CDR3 DNA: TGTGCCAGCAGTTACTCCCCGTCCACAGATACGCAGTATTTT. This encodes CASSYSPSTDTQYF. The genes are TRBV6-6 and TRBJ2-3; D call uncertain. Germline V CDR1 and CDR2: MNHNY, SVGAGI (reference sequence). Trimming removed 0 bases from V and 2 bases from J, with 6 bases in between. The CDR3 totals 14 residues.

The chain is built from TRBV5-1 and TRBJ2-1, with TRBD2 matching over 12 bases. Per germline, CDR1 SGHRS and CDR2 YFSETQ. J was trimmed by 2 bases and V by 4 bases; bases with no gene match: 10. The CDR3 has 18 residues. The DNA for the CDR3 is TGCGCCAGCAGCGACGGGACTAGCGGGTTGAGGCCCTACAATGAGCAGTTCTTC. Its translation: CASSDGTSGLRPYNEQFF. Full variable domain (remainder filled in from reference TRBV5-1 and TRBJ2-1): KAGVTQTPRYLIKTRGQQVTLSCSPISGHRSVSWYQQTPGQGLQFLFEYFSETQRNKGNFPGRFSGRQFSNSRSEMNVSTLELGDSALYLCASSDGTSGLRPYNEQFFGPGTRLTVL.

This clonotype came up many times. The CDR3 loop reads CASSESPSQTEQYF. CDR3 DNA sequence: TGTGCCAGCAGTGAATCACCCAGCCAAACCGAGCAGTACTTC. This chain links TRBV2 with TRBJ2-7; D uncertain. From germline, CDR1 is SNHLY and CDR2 FYNNEI. Trimming shortened V by 2 bases and J by 6 bases, and 14 bases separated the two germline ends. This CDR3 is 14 amino acids long. Looking up the rest from reference TRBV2 and TRBJ2-7 gives the full variable domain: EPEVTQTPSHQVTQMGQEVILRCVPISNHLYFYWYRQILGQKVEFLVSFYNNEISEKSEIFDDQFSVERPDGSNFTLKIRSTKLEDSAMYFCASSESPSQTEQYFGPGTRLTVT.

This clonotype appeared a few times. The chain couples TRBV7-9 to TRBJ2-1, with 8 bases fitting TRBD2. From germline, CDR1 is SEHNR and CDR2 FQNEAQ (reference sequence). The CDR3 has 15 amino acids. Trimming removed 1 base from V and 3 bases from J; junction bases left unmatched: 2. The CDR3 reads CASSLGRGVYNEQFF. For the CDR3, the DNA is TGTGCCAGCAGCTTAGGGCGGGGGGTCTACAATGAGCAGTTCTTC.

This clonotype was detected ten times or more. CDR3 residues: CASNQGSGREQYF. As DNA, the CDR3 is TGTGCCAGCAACCAGGGATCGGGGAGGGAGCAGTACTTC. The V gene is TRBV12-3 or TRBV12-4, the J gene TRBJ2-7; the D gene is possibly TRBD2 (6 bases). The CDR3 spans 13 residues. V lost 7 bases and J 7 bases, leaving 17 bases between the germline ends.

V gene TRBV7-9 combines with J gene TRBJ2-3; no clear D gene. The germline V gene encodes CDR1 SEHNR and CDR2 FQNEAQ (reference sequence). The length of the CDR3 is 13 residues. Deletions cut 4 bases from V and 6 bases from J, with 11 bases between. CDR3 coding DNA: TGTGCCAGCAGCTCCCTCGAAGCTGATACGCAGTATTTT. It specifies CASSSLEADTQYF.

The sample holds many counts of this clonotype. This rearrangement joins TRBV11-2 to TRBJ2-2; TRBD1 agrees at 8 bases. J was trimmed by 1 base and V by 0 bases; bases with no gene match: 4. Germline lookup yields CDR1 SGHAT and CDR2 FQNNGV. The CDR3 totals 17 residues. The CDR3 spells CASSLDQGAWNTGELFF. CDR3 coding DNA: TGTGCCAGCAGCTTAGATCAGGGGGCATGGAACACCGGGGAGCTGTTTTTT.

This clonotype was observed at least ten times. This rearrangement joins TRBV28 to TRBJ2-2; D unresolved. Germline V gene sequence: CDR1 MDHEN, CDR2 SYDVKM. The CDR3 spans 15 residues. The V and J ends lost 3 bases and 7 bases respectively, with 15 bases between them. CDR3 DNA: TGTGCCAGCAGTTTTATGACCCCCCGGAACGGGGAGCTGTTTTTT. Amino acid sequence: CASSFMTPRNGELFF. Drawing the rest from reference TRBV28 and TRBJ2-2, the complete variable domain is DVKVTQSSRYLVKRTGEKVFLECVQDMDHENMFWYRQDPGLGLRLIYFSYDVKMKEKGDIPEGYSVSREKKERFSLILESASTNQTSMYLCASSFMTPRNGELFFGEGSRLTVL.

This clonotype came up a few times. The V and J genes are TRBV6-1 and TRBJ2-1, with D perhaps matching TRBD2 (6 bases). Germline assignment: CDR1 MNHNS and CDR2 SASEGT. V lost 4 bases and J 6 bases, leaving 25 bases between the germline ends. The CDR3 is made up of 18 amino acids. The CDR3 nucleotides read TGTGCCAGCAGTGCCCTCTGGCTCGGGGGTGGGCCGGGCAATGAGCAGTTCTTC. It is translated as CASSALWLGGGPGNEQFF.

This sequence joins TRBV27 and TRBJ2-7, with 8 nucleotides matching TRBD2. The CDR3 runs to 13 residues. Trimming removed 3 bases from V and 6 bases from J; junction bases left unmatched: 4. CDR1 MNHEY and CDR2 SMNVEV come from the germline V gene (reference sequence). This chain's CDR3 is CASSLRGAGEQYF. The CDR3 bases are TGTGCCAGCAGTTTGCGGGGGGCAGGCGAGCAGTACTTC.

This clonotype was detected only a few times. The rearrangement joins TRBV2 to TRBJ1-4; TRBD1 might be the D (6 bases). Per the germline V gene, CDR1 is SNHLY and CDR2 is FYNNEI. The V end was cut by 7 bases, the J end by 8 bases, with 20 bases between. The CDR3 loop spans 15 amino acids. The CDR3 DNA follows: TGTGCCAGCACCGAACAGGGAGGAGGTAACGAAAAACTGTTTTTT. Residues: CASTEQGGGNEKLFF.

The sample holds many counts of this clonotype. The rearrangement links TRBV20-1 to TRBJ2-7, with D unclear. The germline V gene has CDR1 DFQATT and CDR2 SNEGSKA (reference sequence). CDR3 size: 11 residues. The V end was cut by 3 bases, the J end by 7 bases, with 10 bases between. This CDR3 is CSARSAREQYF. Here the CDR3 DNA reads TGCAGTGCTAGGTCCGCGCGGGAGCAGTACTTC.

This clonotype was seen a handful of times. The chain has TRBV5-6 and TRBJ2-2; D is unclear. V lost 5 bases to trimming and J lost 0 bases, with 8 bases between them. Germline CDR1 is SGHDT and CDR2 is YYEEEE. This CDR3 is built from 14 residues. The CDR3 sequence is CASRAVSNTGELFF. Written as DNA, the CDR3 is TGTGCCAGCAGGGCCGTTTCGAACACCGGGGAGCTGTTTTTT.

This clonotype appeared a few times. The chain employs TRBV12-3 or TRBV12-4 and TRBJ1-2; the D gene is possibly TRBD1 (6 bases). V was shortened by 7 bases and J by 7 bases, with 16 bases between the two germline ends. This CDR3 has 13 residues. The chain's CDR3 is CASTARRGVGYTF. The CDR3 region has the DNA TGTGCCAGCACAGCGAGGAGGGGGGTTGGCTACACCTTC.

The chain combines TRBV10-3 with TRBJ1-4; tentative D call: TRBD1 (5 bases). V was cut by 2 bases and J by 7 bases, with 8 bases left in between. This CDR3 has 13 residues. Per the germline V gene, CDR1 is ENHRY and CDR2 is SYGVKD. CDR3 loop: CAISERDGEKLFF. CDR3 coding DNA: TGTGCCATCAGTGAGAGGGACGGTGAAAAACTGTTTTTT.

This clonotype has a count of ten or more. The chain has TRBV6-5 and TRBJ2-1; D might be TRBD2 (5 bases). Germline loops: CDR1 MNHEY, CDR2 SVGAGI. The V and J ends lost 0 bases and 9 bases respectively, with 18 bases between them. There are 16 residues in the CDR3. CDR3 protein: CASSYSLAVGAFEQFF. The CDR3 DNA reads as TGTGCCAGCAGTTACTCGTTGGCGGTGGGAGCTTTTGAGCAGTTCTTC.

This clonotype was detected many times. CDR3 sequence (DNA): TGTGCCAGCAGCGTGGGACTAGCGGGAATCACAGATACGCAGTATTTT. Its translation: CASSVGLAGITDTQYF. The V gene is TRBV11-2, the J gene TRBJ2-3; the match to TRBD2 covers 13 bases. CDR1 SGHAT and CDR2 FQNNGV come from the germline V gene. Trimming at V came to 5 bases and at J to 2 bases, leaving 4 bases not matched to a gene. This CDR3 has 16 amino acids. Supplemented by reference TRBV11-2 and TRBJ2-3, the full variable domain reads EAGVAQSPRYKIIEKRQSVAFWCNPISGHATLYWYQQILGQGPKLLIQFQNNGVVDDSQLPKDRFSAERLKGVDSTLKIQPAKLEDSAVYLCASSVGLAGITDTQYFGPGTRLTVL.

This clonotype was seen at least ten times. The chain recombines TRBV12-3 or TRBV12-4 with TRBJ1-2, with 7 bases matching TRBD1. V lost 5 bases, J lost 8 bases, and 8 bases stayed unmatched. The CDR3 runs to 13 residues. CDR3 coding DNA: TGTGCCAGCAGTGCCGGGACAGACTTCGGCTACACCTTC. It yields the protein CASSAGTDFGYTF.